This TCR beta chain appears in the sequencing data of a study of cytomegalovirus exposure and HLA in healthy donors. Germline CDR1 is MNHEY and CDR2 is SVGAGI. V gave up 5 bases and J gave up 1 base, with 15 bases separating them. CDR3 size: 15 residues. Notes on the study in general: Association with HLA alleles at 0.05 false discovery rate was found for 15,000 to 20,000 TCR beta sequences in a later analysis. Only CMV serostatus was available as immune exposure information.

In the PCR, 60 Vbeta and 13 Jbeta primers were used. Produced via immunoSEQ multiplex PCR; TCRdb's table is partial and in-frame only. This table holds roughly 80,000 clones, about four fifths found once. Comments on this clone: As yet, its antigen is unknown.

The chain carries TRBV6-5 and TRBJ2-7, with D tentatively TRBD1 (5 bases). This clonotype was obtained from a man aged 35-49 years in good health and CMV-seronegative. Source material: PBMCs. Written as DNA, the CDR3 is TGTGCCAGCAGTCTCGACAGCTTCCCTTCCTACGAGCAGTACTTC. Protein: CASSLDSFPSYEQYF.